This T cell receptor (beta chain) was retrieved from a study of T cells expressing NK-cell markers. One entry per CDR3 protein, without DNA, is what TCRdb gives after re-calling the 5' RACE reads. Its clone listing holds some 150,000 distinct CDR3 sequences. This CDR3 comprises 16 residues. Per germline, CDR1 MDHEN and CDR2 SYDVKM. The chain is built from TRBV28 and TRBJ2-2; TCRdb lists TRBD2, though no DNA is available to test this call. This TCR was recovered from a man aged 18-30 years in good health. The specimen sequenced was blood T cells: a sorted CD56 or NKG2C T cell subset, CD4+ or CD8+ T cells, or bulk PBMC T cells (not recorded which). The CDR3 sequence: CASAKGLAVNTGELFF.